This T cell receptor beta chain is drawn from a study of T-cell memory formation after mild COVID-19. This clonotype was found a few times. The antigen remains undetermined. Researchers used 5'RACE with constant-segment primers to make TCR alpha and TCR beta cDNA libraries that carry sample barcodes and UMIs. Via MiXCR, TCRdb re-called the 5' RACE reads, giving one row per CDR3 protein. This repertoire shows 280,000 or so distinct CDR3 sequences, under 8.5% found once; its top ten account for 20% to 25%. Trimming cost V 4 bases and J 0 bases; bases outside gene matches: 5. The CDR3 is 15 residues long. Looked up from germline, CDR1 is SGHRS and CDR2 is YFSETQ. General observations from the study: Day 37-peaking second-wave clones had unconfirmed SARS-CoV-2 specificity. Mostly located in CM and EM were contracting CD4+ clones, with contracting CD8+ clones located in EMRA. Contracting clones, day 15 to 85, had balanced CD4/CD8, and later expanders favored CD4+.

Sequenced material: PBMCs or a T cell subset sorted from them (not recorded which). This TCR was recovered from a young man who had mild COVID-19 (a few samples of this study predate the infection). Cell type and time point are not known. The chain carries TRBV5-1 and TRBJ2-3; 7 positions match TRBD1. The chain's CDR3 is CASSGTGASTDTQYF. The CDR3 DNA sequence: TGCGCCAGCAGCGGAACAGGGGCCAGCACAGATACGCAGTATTTT.